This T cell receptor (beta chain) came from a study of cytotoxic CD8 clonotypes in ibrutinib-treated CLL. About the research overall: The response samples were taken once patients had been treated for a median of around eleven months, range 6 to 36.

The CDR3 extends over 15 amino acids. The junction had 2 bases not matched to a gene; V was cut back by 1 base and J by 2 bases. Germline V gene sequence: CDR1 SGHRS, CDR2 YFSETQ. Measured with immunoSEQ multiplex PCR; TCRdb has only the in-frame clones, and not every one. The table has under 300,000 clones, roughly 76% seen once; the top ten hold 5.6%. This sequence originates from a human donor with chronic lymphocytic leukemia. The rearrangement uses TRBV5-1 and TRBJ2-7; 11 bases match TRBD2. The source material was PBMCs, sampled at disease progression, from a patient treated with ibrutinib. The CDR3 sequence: CASSLSLAGAYEQYF. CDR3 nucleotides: TGCGCCAGCAGCTTGTCACTAGCGGGGGCCTACGAGCAGTACTTC.